The 28 T cell receptor beta chains in this list originate from one sample, sequenced in a study of T cells in Graves' hyperthyroidism and ophthalmopathy. What was amplified from RNA transcripts were TCR beta CDR3 regions. The TCR CDR3 first-round RT-PCR relied on the HTBI primer set. TCRdb analysed the multiplex PCR reads with MiXCR anew, one entry per CDR3 protein. The table has roughly 380,000 distinct CDR3 sequences, roughly 14% seen once. Sequencing was performed on blood. All receptors come from a woman aged 60-75 years with Graves' hyperthyroidism.

This clonotype was seen ten or more times. This chain joins TRBV28 and TRBJ2-7; D unclear. CDR1 is MDHEN and CDR2 is SYDVKM in the germline V gene. Deletions cut 7 bases from V and 2 bases from J, with 15 bases between. The CDR3 is made up of 14 amino acids. CDR3 loop: CASTLPGQTYEQYF. The CDR3 DNA sequence: TGTGCCAGCACCTTGCCCGGGCAGACCTACGAGCAGTACTTC.

V gene TRBV11-3 combines with J gene TRBJ2-1; 9 nucleotides match TRBD2. Trimming removed 5 bases from V and 8 bases from J; junction bases left unmatched: 10. From germline, CDR1 is SGHNT and CDR2 YENEEA. The CDR3 consists of 15 residues. The DNA of the CDR3 is TGTGCCAGCAGCCCTGGGACTAGCTCTGGAGATGAGCAGTTCTTC. Translated, it gives CASSPGTSSGDEQFF.

Only a few counts were recorded for this clonotype. The V and J genes are TRBV20-1 and TRBJ2-1, with D uncertain. Germline CDR1 DFQATT, CDR2 SNEGSKA (reference sequence). V was trimmed by 6 bases and J by 2 bases, leaving 2 bases between them. There are 10 residues in the CDR3. CDR3 residues: CSATYNEQFF. For the CDR3, the DNA is TGCAGTGCCACCTACAATGAGCAGTTCTTC.

This clonotype was seen at least ten times. The chain joins TRBV12-3 or TRBV12-4 to TRBJ2-1; tentative D call: TRBD2 (6 bases). With 0 bases removed from V and 6 bases from J, the gap between germline ends came to 15 bases. The length of the CDR3 is 16 residues. DNA for the CDR3: TGTGCCAGCAGTTTAGCGCGCGGGGTTCTGGCCAATGAGCAGTTCTTC. Translating gives CASSLARGVLANEQFF.

V usage is TRBV6-5 and J usage is TRBJ2-7, with 8 nucleotides matching TRBD1. With V trimmed by 0 bases and J by 5 bases, 6 bases remained unmatched. This CDR3 spans 15 amino acids. Germline V CDR1 and CDR2: MNHEY, SVGAGI. As DNA, the CDR3 is TGTGCCAGCAGTTACTCGCAGGGGGCTCCCCACGAGCAGTACTTC. This gives the protein CASSYSQGAPHEQYF.

V gene TRBV7-2 combines with J gene TRBJ1-1, with D unclear. CDR3 length equals 14 residues. Germline V gives CDR1 SGHTA, CDR2 FQGNSA. With 5 bases removed from V and 4 bases from J, the gap between germline ends came to 14 bases. The CDR3 DNA reads as TGTGCCAGCAGCCGAAGAATGGGGATCACTGAAGCTTTCTTT. It specifies CASSRRMGITEAFF.

Concerning this clonotype itself: Since a much larger clone is just one base distant, this may be a read error. The gene calls are TRBV11-2 and TRBJ1-1, with a possible D match to TRBD1 (5 bases). This CDR3 has 13 amino acids. Per the germline V gene, CDR1 is SGHAT and CDR2 is FQNNGV. V lost 3 bases and J 4 bases, leaving 9 bases between the germline ends. CDR3 protein: CASSFEGSTEAFF. DNA for the CDR3: TGTGCCAGCAGCTTCGAGGGGAGCACTGAAGCTTTCTTT.

This clonotype was observed at least ten times. This CDR3 reads CSVGGLAGGLASTDTQYF. The CDR3 nucleotides read TGCAGCGTTGGGGGTCTAGCGGGAGGTTTGGCAAGCACAGATACGCAGTATTTT. The chain recombines TRBV29-1 with TRBJ2-3; 11 nucleotides match TRBD2. In germline, CDR1 is SQVTM, CDR2 ANQGSEA. There are 18 residues in the CDR3. The J segment lost 0 bases and the V segment lost 4 bases, leaving 12 bases of the junction unmatched.

The table lists this clonotype with a few counts. The chain has TRBV5-4 and TRBJ2-1; TRBD1 matches at 12 bases. Germline assignment: CDR1 SGHNT and CDR2 YYREEE (reference sequence). The ends lost 4 bases at V and 2 bases at J; junction bases unmatched: 1. The CDR3 totals 15 residues. Written as DNA, the CDR3 is TGTGCCAGCAGCAGGGACAGGGGGCCCTACAATGAGCAGTTCTTC. Protein sequence: CASSRDRGPYNEQFF. Based on the CDR3 plus reference TRBV5-4 and TRBJ2-1, the full variable domain is ETGVTQSPTHLIKTRGQQVTLRCSSQSGHNTVSWYQQALGQGPQFIFQYYREEENGRGNFPPRFSGLQFPNYSSELNVNALELDDSALYLCASSRDRGPYNEQFFGPGTRLTVL.

This clonotype occurred many times. The chain joins TRBV30 to TRBJ1-3; D not certain. Germline V gene data show CDR1 as GTSNPN and CDR2 as SVGIG (reference sequence). CDR3 size: 13 residues. Trimming took 3 bases from V and 4 from J, leaving 10 bases between them. CDR3 residues: CAWSDLGGNTIYF. The CDR3 DNA sequence: TGTGCCTGGAGCGACCTAGGGGGAAACACCATATATTTT.

In its sample, this clonotype was seen a few times. The chain is built from TRBV28 and TRBJ2-2; D gene unclear. The CDR3 is 12 residues long. V lost 9 bases and J lost 1, with 6 bases in between. Germline loops: CDR1 MDHEN, CDR2 SYDVKM. The CDR3 region is CASRENTGELFF. For the CDR3, the DNA is TGTGCCAGTAGGGAGAACACCGGGGAGCTGTTTTTT.

The rearrangement links TRBV14 to TRBJ2-7, with TRBD1 matching over 8 bases. Trimming took 6 bases from V and 0 from J; bases not matched to a gene: 7. Germline CDR1 reads SGHDN; CDR2 reads FVKESK. The CDR3 length is 15 residues. CDR3 bases: TGTGCCAGCAGTCGTCCCGGGACAGGCTCCTACGAGCAGTACTTC. Amino acid sequence: CASSRPGTGSYEQYF.

This chain connects TRBV7-9 to TRBJ1-4, with D possibly matching TRBD1 (6 bases). The CDR3 runs 14 residues. Germline V lookup: CDR1 SEHNR, CDR2 FQNEAQ (reference sequence). V gave up 5 bases and J gave up 4 bases, with 11 bases separating them. The CDR3 DNA reads as TGTGCCAGCAGCCTGGACAGCGTTAATGAAAAACTGTTTTTT. Amino acid sequence: CASSLDSVNEKLFF. The full variable domain, rest sourced from reference TRBV7-9 and TRBJ1-4, is DTGVSQNPRHKITKRGQNVTFRCDPISEHNRLYWYRQTLGQGPEFLTYFQNEAQLEKSRLLSDRFSAERPKGSFSTLEIQRTEQGDSAMYLCASSLDSVNEKLFFGSGTQLSVL.

This clonotype showed up many times. The gene calls are TRBV7-3 and TRBJ2-5; D is perhaps TRBD2 (6 bases). CDR3 size: 13 residues. V was trimmed by 2 bases and J by 4 bases, leaving 8 bases between them. Germline CDR1 reads SGHTA; CDR2 reads FQGTGA. The DNA for the CDR3 is TGTGCCAGCAGCTTAGGGCGGGGAGAGACCCAGTACTTC. This translates into CASSLGRGETQYF. Full variable domain (outside the CDR3, taken from reference TRBV7-3 and TRBJ2-5): GAGVSQTPSNKVTEKGKYVELRCDPISGHTALYWYRQSLGQGPEFLIYFQGTGAADDSGLPNDRFFAVRPEGSVSTLKIQRTERGDSAVYLCASSLGRGETQYFGPGTRLLVL.

Points on this clonotype: As the CDR3 is not closed by the conserved phenylalanine or tryptophan, this likely results from a read error. This rearrangement joins TRBV29-1 to TRBJ2-7; possibly TRBD2 for D (6 bases). The CDR3 is 14 residues long. Germline CDR1 and CDR2: SQVTM and ANQGSEA. V was pared by 2 bases and J by 3 bases, with 14 bases between. The CDR3 is CSVEILADDYEQYL. The CDR3 DNA is TGCAGCGTTGAAATCTTAGCGGATGACTACGAGCAGTACCTC.

This clonotype was seen many times. The chain has TRBV12-3 or TRBV12-4 and TRBJ2-6; D is perhaps TRBD1 or TRBD2 (6 bases each). Trimming pared 5 bases from V and 4 bases from J, leaving 15 bases between. CDR3 length: 16 residues. This CDR3 reads CASSPPRGAGANVLTF. CDR3 DNA: TGTGCCAGCAGTCCCCCGAGGGGGGCCGGGGCCAACGTCCTGACTTTC.

The chain couples TRBV11-3 to TRBJ2-2, with TRBD2 identical over 10 bases. J gave up 0 bases and V 1 base, and 20 bases lay outside the gene matches. Germline CDR1 SGHNT, CDR2 YENEEA. This CDR3 has 23 residues. The CDR3 region has the DNA TGTGCCAGCAGCTTAGCGTTCCCCCAGGCTAGCGGGGGTATTTCTCCGAACACCGGGGAGCTGTTTTTT. Translating gives CASSLAFPQASGGISPNTGELFF.

In its sample, this clonotype was seen a few times. The chain carries TRBV27 and TRBJ1-1; the D is unclear. Trimming stripped 2 bases from V and 4 bases from J, with 17 bases between. The germline V gene encodes CDR1 MNHEY and CDR2 SMNVEV (reference sequence). This CDR3 is built from 16 residues. The CDR3 DNA is TGTGCCAGCAGTTTACCACGCCCCCTGGGTGGCACTGAAGCTTTCTTT. Amino acid sequence: CASSLPRPLGGTEAFF.

Worth noting for this clonotype: A read error is likely, as this CDR3 ends without the conserved phenylalanine or tryptophan. The chain has TRBV7-2 and TRBJ2-1, with 9 bases lining up with TRBD2. The V and J ends lost 6 bases and 4 bases, in that order; junction bases with no gene match: 7. The CDR3 runs 15 residues. The V gene's germline CDR1 is SGHTA and CDR2 FQGNSA. This CDR3 is CASRFSTSGYNEQFL. The CDR3 bases are TGTGCCAGCAGATTCTCGACTAGCGGATACAATGAGCAGTTCCTC.

This clonotype was observed a handful of times. The V and J genes are TRBV2 and TRBJ1-2, with a tentative D call TRBD1 (5 bases). This CDR3 comprises 14 residues. Trimming stripped 1 base from V and 4 bases from J, with 10 bases between. Germline V gene sequence: CDR1 SNHLY, CDR2 FYNNEI. CDR3 sequence (DNA): TGTGCCAGCAGTGAAGGGGCCGGGGCCTATGGCTACACCTTC. This codes for CASSEGAGAYGYTF. The full variable domain, in which reference TRBV2 and TRBJ1-2 provide the parts outside the CDR3, is EPEVTQTPSHQVTQMGQEVILRCVPISNHLYFYWYRQILGQKVEFLVSFYNNEISEKSEIFDDQFSVERPDGSNFTLKIRSTKLEDSAMYFCASSEGAGAYGYTFGSGTRLTVV.

This clonotype was found a few times. This may arise from a read error, as a much more abundant clone is one base away. CDR3 DNA: TGTGCCTGGAATGTTTGGGGGGACGAGCAGTACTTC. Residues: CAWNVWGDEQYF. The V gene is TRBV30, the J gene TRBJ2-7; TRBD2 might be the D (6 bases). The CDR3 runs 12 residues. Per germline, CDR1 GTSNPN and CDR2 SVGIG (reference sequence). The ends were cut back, 4 bases at V and 5 bases at J, with 12 bases in the middle.

This clonotype has at least ten counts. The chain combines TRBV20-1 with TRBJ2-1, with 7 nucleotides matching TRBD2. V lost 6 bases, J lost 5 bases, and 10 bases stayed unmatched. The CDR3 spans 14 residues. CDR1 is DFQATT and CDR2 is SNEGSKA in the germline V gene (reference sequence). The CDR3 region has the DNA TGCAGTGCGCCCGCTAGCGGACTCAACAATGAGCAGTTCTTC. It codes for CSAPASGLNNEQFF.

This clonotype was found a few times. This chain joins TRBV5-1 and TRBJ2-1; tentatively, D is TRBD2 (6 bases). The CDR3 totals 17 residues. Trimming cost V 0 bases and J 4 bases, with 17 bases left between them. The germline V gene encodes CDR1 SGHRS and CDR2 YFSETQ. The CDR3 sequence is CASSLGPRLARYNEQFF. CDR3 bases: TGCGCCAGCAGCTTGGGCCCGAGGCTAGCGAGGTACAATGAGCAGTTCTTC. The full variable domain, in which reference TRBV5-1 and TRBJ2-1 provide the parts outside the CDR3, is KAGVTQTPRYLIKTRGQQVTLSCSPISGHRSVSWYQQTPGQGLQFLFEYFSETQRNKGNFPGRFSGRQFSNSRSEMNVSTLELGDSALYLCASSLGPRLARYNEQFFGPGTRLTVL.

This clonotype was seen at least ten times. V is TRBV20-1 and J is TRBJ2-5; 9 bases are shared with TRBD1. Germline CDR1 reads DFQATT; CDR2 reads SNEGSKA (reference sequence). The J segment lost 5 bases and the V segment lost 2 bases, leaving 9 bases of the junction unmatched. The CDR3 length is 15 residues. The CDR3 DNA reads TGCAGTGCTAGATACCACAGGGGGCCCGAGGAGACCCAGTACTTC. It codes for CSARYHRGPEETQYF.

By share, this clonotype ranks as medium-sized. This chain links TRBV7-6 with TRBJ2-3, with a weak D call TRBD2 (6 bases). CDR3 length: 15 residues. Germline CDR1 SGHVS, CDR2 FNYEAQ. The V end lost 5 bases, the J end lost 6 bases, and 18 bases lay between the germline ends. The CDR3 DNA reads as TGTGCCAGCAGCGAAACCGGGACTGGATGGGATACGCAGTATTTT. Translated: CASSETGTGWDTQYF.

This clonotype appeared many times. The CDR3 region is CSGTGNDYGYTF. In DNA form, the CDR3 reads TGCAGTGGGACAGGGAATGACTATGGCTACACCTTC. The chain links TRBV20-1 to TRBJ1-2; TRBD1 matches at 8 bases. Germline assignment: CDR1 DFQATT and CDR2 SNEGSKA (reference sequence). Trimming at V came to 7 bases and at J to 3 bases, leaving 4 bases not matched to a gene. The CDR3 has 12 residues.

Worth noting for this clonotype: One base away lies a much larger clone, so this may be a sequencing read error. The chain joins TRBV6-2 or TRBV6-3 to TRBJ2-3, with TRBD2 identical over 14 bases. The germline V gene encodes CDR1 MNHEY and CDR2 SVGEGT. CDR3 length: 17 amino acids. The V gene end was trimmed by 5 bases and the J gene end by 5 bases; junction bases not matched to a gene: 9. CDR3 residues: CASSHVLGLAGEDTQYF. The CDR3 nucleotides read TGTGCCAGCAGTCATGTTTTGGGACTAGCGGGAGAAGATACGCAGTATTTT.

As regards this clonotype: Possible read error: a much larger clone is one base away. The chain recombines TRBV9 with TRBJ2-1; possibly TRBD2 for D (5 bases). TRBJ2-7 matches the DNA end more closely, so the J call is doubtful. This CDR3 spans 13 amino acids. From germline, CDR1 is SGDLS and CDR2 YYNGEE. CDR3 sequence reads: CASSGHTGNEQYF. The CDR3 nucleotides read TGTGCCAGCAGCGGACATACGGGGAATGAGCAGTACTTC.